Listed below are T cell receptor beta chains from one sample, sequenced in a study of molecular identifiers for immune sequencing clone quantification. TCRdb re-called the PCR reads with MiXCR, one entry per CDR3 protein. The data show about 630,000 distinct CDR3 sequences, with less than 30% seen just once and roughly 0.83% held by the top ten. The specimen was naive CD8+ T cells from blood, with Jurkat cell RNA spiked in. These TCRs come from a human donor in good health. Some libraries in this study had Jurkat cell RNA spiked in. Both conserved end residues are part of each CDR3. Each record gives: J gene, V gene, D gene, CDR3 length, clone size, CDR3 DNA, CDR3 protein. The D gene is left open where the match is weak. The size entry is marked missing in some rows and otherwise reads once, few, many or a size class.

>TRBJ2-7|TRBV19|TRBD1|15|few
TGTGCCAGTAGTTCTTGGACAGGGAATTCCTACGAGCAGTACTTC
CASSSWTGNSYEQYF
>TRBJ2-1|TRBV20-1|NA|15|few
TGCAGTGCTAGAGATTGGAGGGGTGACGGCCATGAGCAGTTCTTC
CSARDWRGDGHEQFF
>TRBJ2-5|TRBV19|TRBD2|16|NA
TGTGCCAGTAGTATAACTAGCGGGGGGTTCCTGGAGACCCCGTACTTC
CASSITSGGFLETPYF
>TRBJ2-1|TRBV5-1|NA|15|many
TGCGCCAGCACGGGGGTGAGGGGCCCCTACAATGAGCAGTTCTTC
CASTGVRGPYNEQFF
>TRBJ2-2|TRBV7-8|NA|19|NA
TGTGCCAGCAGCCTCCCTCGGGGTAGGGGTTTTTCGAACACCGGGGAGCTGTTTTTT
CASSLPRGRGFSNTGELFF
>TRBJ1-4|TRBV6-2/TRBV6-3|NA|15|many
TGTGCCAGCAGCCCCTCCGGGACATCTGGTGAAAAACTGTTTTTT
CASSPSGTSGEKLFF
>TRBJ1-1|TRBV12-3/TRBV12-4|NA|12|NA
TGTGCCAGCAGTTCCTCAGGGGTTGAAGCTTTCTTT
CASSSSGVEAFF
>TRBJ2-3|TRBV29-1|TRBD2|14|many
TGCAGCGTTCCGGAGGGAGGGCGCACAGATACGCAGTATTTT
CSVPEGGRTDTQYF
>TRBJ2-5|TRBV9|NA|16|many
TGTGCCAGCAGCGTAGTAGGCGAGACAGGAGAAGAGACCCAGTACTTC
CASSVVGETGEETQYF
>TRBJ1-2|TRBV10-3|NA|14|NA
TGTGCCATCACCGAAGGACGGGAAGCCTATGGCTACACCTTC
CAITEGREAYGYTF
>TRBJ2-1|TRBV4-1|NA|13|NA
TGCGCCAGCAGCGTAGCAGTGGGAGGTGAGCAGTTCTTC
CASSVAVGGEQFF
>TRBJ2-1|TRBV4-3|NA|13|NA
TGCGCCAGCAGCCAAGCTCGCGCCAATGCGCAGTTCTTC
CASSQARANAQFF
>TRBJ2-1|TRBV7-3|NA|13|few
TGTGCCAGCGGAGACTTCGGAGGGTCCGAGCAGTTCTTC
CASGDFGGSEQFF
>TRBJ2-3|TRBV10-3|NA|16|NA
TGTGCCATCAGTGAAGGGGGTCAGGGGCTCACAGATATGCAGTATTTT
CAISEGGQGLTDMQYF
>TRBJ1-4|TRBV4-1|TRBD1|15|few
TGCGCCAGCAGCCTATACTCGGGACAGAATGAAAAACTGTTTTTT
CASSLYSGQNEKLFF
>TRBJ2-6|TRBV12-3/TRBV12-4|NA|18|NA
TGTGCCAGCAGTTTCGGGCAAATGCAAGGCTCCGGGGCCAACGTCCTGACTTTC
CASSFGQMQGSGANVLTF
>TRBJ2-1|TRBV6-6|NA|16|NA
TGTGCCAGCAGTTACTCGAGCAGACCAAGATACAATGAGCAGTTCTTC
CASSYSSRPRYNEQFF
>TRBJ1-5|TRBV6-2/TRBV6-3|NA|15|many
TGTGCCAGTAGGGGAATCATGCAAAGCAATCAGCCCCAGCATTTT
CASRGIMQSNQPQHF
>TRBJ2-2|TRBV2|NA|15|many
TGTGCCAGCAGTGGGACAGCAACGAACACCGGGGAGCTGTTTTTT
CASSGTATNTGELFF
>TRBJ2-1|TRBV7-9|TRBD2|13|NA
TGTGCCGGCAGTCTAGCGGGAGTATATGAGCAGTTCTTC
CAGSLAGVYEQFF
>TRBJ2-1|TRBV5-3|TRBD2|18|NA
TGTGCCAGCAGCTTGAGGCTAGCGGGACCGAGCTCCTACAATGAGCAGTTCTTC
CASSLRLAGPSSYNEQFF
>TRBJ1-1|TRBV19|NA|14|few
TGTGCCAGTAGTATTATGGATGGAGGACCTGAAGCTTTCTTT
CASSIMDGGPEAFF
>TRBJ2-5|TRBV11-2|TRBD2|13|NA
TGTGCCAGCAGCTTTAGCGGGAAAGAGACCCAGTACTTC
CASSFSGKETQYF
>TRBJ2-7|TRBV2|TRBD1|14|many
TGTGCCAGCAGCGAGGGACAGGGGGCCTACGAGCAGTACTTC
CASSEGQGAYEQYF
>TRBJ1-1|TRBV30|NA|13|many
TGTGCCTGGAGTGTACTACGGGGAACTGAAGCTTTCTTT
CAWSVLRGTEAFF
>TRBJ2-7|TRBV20-1|TRBD1|14|few
TGCAGTGCCTCCGCCACCGGGACAGTATACGAGCAGTACTTC
CSASATGTVYEQYF
>TRBJ1-5|TRBV28|NA|14|NA
TGTGCCAGCTCCGGAGGAGGTTTCGATCAGCCCCAGCATTTT
CASSGGGFDQPQHF
>TRBJ2-2|TRBV5-1|TRBD2|18|NA
TGCGCCAGCAGCTCAATACCGGGACTAGCGGGAGACACCGGGGAGCTGTTTTTT
CASSSIPGLAGDTGELFF
>TRBJ1-5|TRBV12-5|TRBD1|14|few
TGTGCTAGTGGTTTGGTACAGGGGATACAGCCCCAGCATTTT
CASGLVQGIQPQHF
>TRBJ1-6|TRBV5-4|TRBD1|15|few
TGTGCCAGCAGCTTGTACACAGGGGAAAATTCACCCCTCCACTTT
CASSLYTGENSPLHF
>TRBJ2-1|TRBV7-9|TRBD1|12|NA
TGTGCCAGCAGCATGTGGACAGGGGACCAGTTCTTC
CASSMWTGDQFF
>TRBJ2-1|TRBV12-3/TRBV12-4|NA|12|many
TGTGCCAGCAGTTGGAAGAACGGTGAGCAGTTCTTC
CASSWKNGEQFF
>TRBJ1-4|TRBV20-1|NA|15|NA
TGCAGTGCTAGATTCTACGGGGAAACTAATGAAAAACTGTTTTTT
CSARFYGETNEKLFF
>TRBJ2-1|TRBV19|TRBD2|16|NA
TGTGCCAGTAGTTGGGGGGGGAGGGCAACCTACAATGAGCAGTTCTTC
CASSWGGRATYNEQFF
>TRBJ2-5|TRBV2|TRBD1|15|many
TGTGCCAGCAGTGATTGGACAGGCCAGCAGTTTGCCCAGTACTTC
CASSDWTGQQFAQYF
>TRBJ2-1|TRBV20-1|TRBD2|15|NA
TGCAGTGCTCAACCTAGCGGGTCTTCCTTCAATGAGCAGTTCTTC
CSAQPSGSSFNEQFF
>TRBJ2-3|TRBV12-3/TRBV12-4|TRBD1|13|few
TGTGCCAGCGGGACAGCGCTCACAGATACGCAGTATTTT
CASGTALTDTQYF
>TRBJ2-1|TRBV28|NA|13|few
TGTGCCAGCAGTTTGGTTGTCGCCAATGAGCAGTTCTTC
CASSLVVANEQFF
>TRBJ2-2|TRBV24-1|NA|14|many
TGTGCCACCAGTGATGACGGATACACCGGGGAGCTGTTTTTT
CATSDDGYTGELFF
>TRBJ2-7|TRBV7-9|TRBD1|14|many
TGTGCCAGCAGCCGCGGACAGGATACCTACGAGCAGTACTTC
CASSRGQDTYEQYF
>TRBJ2-3|TRBV13|NA|13|many
TGTGCCAGCGGAGACGCGTACACAGATACGCAGTATTTT
CASGDAYTDTQYF
>TRBJ2-2|TRBV20-1|NA|16|NA
TGCAGTGCTAGAGACGCGCTGCTAGTTGACACCGGGGAGCTGTTTTTT
CSARDALLVDTGELFF
>TRBJ2-5|TRBV4-3|NA|15|NA
TGCGCCAGCAGCCAAGACAGGGGGGAGCAAGAGACCCAGTACTTC
CASSQDRGEQETQYF
>TRBJ2-5|TRBV27|TRBD1|15|NA
TGTGCCAGCAGTTCCGGACAGGGAACGAGGGAGACCCAGTACTTC
CASSSGQGTRETQYF
>TRBJ2-5|TRBV7-9|TRBD2|17|few
TGTGCCAGCAGCCTAGAGCTAGCGGACGTGATCCAAGAGACCCAGTACTTC
CASSLELADVIQETQYF
>TRBJ2-7|TRBV28|TRBD2|17|NA
TGTGCCAGCAGTCCCTTGGGACTAGCGGTAAGCTCCTACGAGCAGTACTTC
CASSPLGLAVSSYEQYF
>TRBJ2-2|TRBV19|NA|13|many
TGTGCCAGTAGTCCGAGCGCAGCCGGGGAGCTGTTTTTT
CASSPSAAGELFF
>TRBJ1-1|TRBV20-1|TRBD1|14|few
TGCAGTGCTGACGACAGGGGGGTGAACACTGAAGCTTTCTTT
CSADDRGVNTEAFF
>TRBJ2-7|TRBV29-1|TRBD1|14|NA
TGCAGCGTTGCCGGACAGGGGGCTCGTAACGAGCAGTACTTC
CSVAGQGARNEQYF
>TRBJ2-7|TRBV20-1|TRBD2|15|few
TGCAGTGCTAGAGATTTCCGGACTAGCGGCTACGAGCAGTACTTC
CSARDFRTSGYEQYF
>TRBJ2-3|TRBV6-2/TRBV6-3|NA|14|many
TGTGCCAGCAGTAAAATTCTCGGCACAGATACGCAGTATTTT
CASSKILGTDTQYF
>TRBJ2-5|TRBV7-6|TRBD2|16|few
TGTGCCAGCAGCTTGGATTGGACTAGCGGGAGCGAGACCCAGTACTTC
CASSLDWTSGSETQYF
>TRBJ2-3|TRBV30|TRBD2|12|NA
TGTGCCTGGAGTACAGCGGGGGATACGCAGTATTTT
CAWSTAGDTQYF